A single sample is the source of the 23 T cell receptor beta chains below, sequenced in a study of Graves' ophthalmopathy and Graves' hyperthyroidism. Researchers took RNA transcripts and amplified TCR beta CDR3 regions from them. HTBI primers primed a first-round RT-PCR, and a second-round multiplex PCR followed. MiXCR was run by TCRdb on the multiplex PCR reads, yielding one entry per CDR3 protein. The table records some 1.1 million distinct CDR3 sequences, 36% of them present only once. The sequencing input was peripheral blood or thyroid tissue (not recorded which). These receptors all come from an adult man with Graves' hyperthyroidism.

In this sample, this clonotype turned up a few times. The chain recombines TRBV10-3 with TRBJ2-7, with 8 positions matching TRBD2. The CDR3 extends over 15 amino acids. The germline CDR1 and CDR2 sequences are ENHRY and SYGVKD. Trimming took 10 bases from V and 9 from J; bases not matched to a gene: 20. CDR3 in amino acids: CASNYVREGRFRQYF. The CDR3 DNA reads TGTGCCAGCAACTACGTCCGGGAGGGCCGTTTTAGGCAGTACTTC.

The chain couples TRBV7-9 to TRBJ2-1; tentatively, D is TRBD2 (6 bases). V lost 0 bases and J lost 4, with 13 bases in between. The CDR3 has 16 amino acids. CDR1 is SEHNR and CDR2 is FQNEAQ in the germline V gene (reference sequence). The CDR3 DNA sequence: TGTGCCAGCAGCTTAGCGGGTGCGGGACGGTACAATGAGCAGTTCTTC. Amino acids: CASSLAGAGRYNEQFF. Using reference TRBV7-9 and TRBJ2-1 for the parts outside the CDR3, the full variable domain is DTGVSQNPRHKITKRGQNVTFRCDPISEHNRLYWYRQTLGQGPEFLTYFQNEAQLEKSRLLSDRFSAERPKGSFSTLEIQRTEQGDSAMYLCASSLAGAGRYNEQFFGPGTRLTVL.

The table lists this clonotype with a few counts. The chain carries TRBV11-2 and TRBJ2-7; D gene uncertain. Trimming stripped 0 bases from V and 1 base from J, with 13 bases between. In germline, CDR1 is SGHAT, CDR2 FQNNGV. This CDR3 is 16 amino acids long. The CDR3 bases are TGTGCCAGCAGCTTAGAAGAGGTCTACGGATCCTACGAGCAGTACTTC. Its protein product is CASSLEEVYGSYEQYF.

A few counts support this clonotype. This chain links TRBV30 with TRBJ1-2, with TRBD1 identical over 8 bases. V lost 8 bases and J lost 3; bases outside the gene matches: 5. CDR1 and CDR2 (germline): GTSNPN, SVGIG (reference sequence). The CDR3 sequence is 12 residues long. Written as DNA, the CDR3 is TGTGCCAGGACAGGGATCGACTATGGCTACACCTTC. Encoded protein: CARTGIDYGYTF.

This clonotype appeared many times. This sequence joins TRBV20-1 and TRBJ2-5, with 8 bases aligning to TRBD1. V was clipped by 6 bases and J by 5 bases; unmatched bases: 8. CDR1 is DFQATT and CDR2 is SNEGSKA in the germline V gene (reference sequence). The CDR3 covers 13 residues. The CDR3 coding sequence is TGCAGTGCAACCGGGACAGGATTTGAGACCCAGTACTTC. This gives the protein CSATGTGFETQYF.

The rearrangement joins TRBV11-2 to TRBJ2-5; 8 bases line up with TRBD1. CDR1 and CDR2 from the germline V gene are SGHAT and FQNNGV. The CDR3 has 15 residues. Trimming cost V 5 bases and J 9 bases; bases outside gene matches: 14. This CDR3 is CASSIGPGGAGAQYF. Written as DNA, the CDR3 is TGTGCCAGCAGCATAGGGCCAGGGGGCGCTGGGGCCCAGTACTTC. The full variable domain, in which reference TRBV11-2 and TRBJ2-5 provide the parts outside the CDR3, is EAGVAQSPRYKIIEKRQSVAFWCNPISGHATLYWYQQILGQGPKLLIQFQNNGVVDDSQLPKDRFSAERLKGVDSTLKIQPAKLEDSAVYLCASSIGPGGAGAQYFGPGTRLLVL.

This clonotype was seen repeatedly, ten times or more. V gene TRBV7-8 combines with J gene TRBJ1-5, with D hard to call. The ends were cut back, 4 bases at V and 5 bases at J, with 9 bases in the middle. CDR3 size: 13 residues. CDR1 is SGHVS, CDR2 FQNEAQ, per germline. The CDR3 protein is CASSSTEDQPQHF. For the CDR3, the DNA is TGTGCCAGCAGCTCAACGGAGGATCAGCCCCAGCATTTT. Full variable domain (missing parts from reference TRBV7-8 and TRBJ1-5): GAGVSQSPRYKVAKRGQDVALRCDPISGHVSLFWYQQALGQGPEFLTYFQNEAQLDKSGLPSDRFFAERPEGSVSTLKIQRTQQEDSAVYLCASSSTEDQPQHFGDGTRLSIL.

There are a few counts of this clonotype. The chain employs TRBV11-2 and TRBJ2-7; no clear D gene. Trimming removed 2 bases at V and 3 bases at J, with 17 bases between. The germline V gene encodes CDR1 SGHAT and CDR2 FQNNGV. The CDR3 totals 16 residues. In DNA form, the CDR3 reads TGTGCCAGCAGCTTATTTAGTGCCAGGTCCTTCTACGAGCAGTACTTC. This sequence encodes CASSLFSARSFYEQYF.

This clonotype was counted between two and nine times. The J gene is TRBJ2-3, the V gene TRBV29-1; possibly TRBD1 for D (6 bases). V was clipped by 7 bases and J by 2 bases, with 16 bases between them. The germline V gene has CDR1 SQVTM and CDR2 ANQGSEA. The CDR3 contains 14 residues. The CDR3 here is CSAGLGQTTDTQYF. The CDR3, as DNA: TGCAGCGCCGGCCTCGGACAGACCACAGATACGCAGTATTTT.

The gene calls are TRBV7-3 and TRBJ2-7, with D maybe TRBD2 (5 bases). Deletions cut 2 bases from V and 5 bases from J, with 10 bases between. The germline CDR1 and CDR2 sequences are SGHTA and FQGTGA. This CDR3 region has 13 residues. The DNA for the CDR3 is TGTGCCAGCAGCTTAGGTCTGGGAGACGAGCAGTACTTC. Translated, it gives CASSLGLGDEQYF.

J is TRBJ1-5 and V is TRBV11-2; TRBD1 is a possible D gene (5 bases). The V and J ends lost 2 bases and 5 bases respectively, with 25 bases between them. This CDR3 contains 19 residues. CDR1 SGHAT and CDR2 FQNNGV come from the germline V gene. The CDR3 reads CASSLTKGHDRGDYQPQHF. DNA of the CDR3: TGTGCCAGCAGCTTAACGAAAGGACATGACAGAGGAGACTATCAGCCCCAGCATTTT.

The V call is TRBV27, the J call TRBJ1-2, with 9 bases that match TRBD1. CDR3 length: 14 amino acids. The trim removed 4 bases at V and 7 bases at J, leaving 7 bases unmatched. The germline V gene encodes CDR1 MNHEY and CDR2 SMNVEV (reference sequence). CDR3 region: CASSSQGALGGYTF. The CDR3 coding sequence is TGTGCCAGCAGTTCACAGGGGGCTCTGGGTGGCTACACCTTC.

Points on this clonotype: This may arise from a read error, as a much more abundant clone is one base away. CDR3 sequence (DNA): TGTGCCAGCAGCTCGGTGCCTTCAGGCCGGGGAAATAGCGGGAGTATCGGCAGGTCAACCCAGTACTTC. Its protein is CASSSVPSGRGNSGSIGRSTQYF. V usage is TRBV7-7 and J usage is TRBJ2-5, with 9 bases aligning to TRBD2. Trimming cost V 4 bases and J 8 bases; bases outside gene matches: 35. Germline CDR1 SSHAT, CDR2 FNYEAQ (reference sequence). There are 23 residues in the CDR3.

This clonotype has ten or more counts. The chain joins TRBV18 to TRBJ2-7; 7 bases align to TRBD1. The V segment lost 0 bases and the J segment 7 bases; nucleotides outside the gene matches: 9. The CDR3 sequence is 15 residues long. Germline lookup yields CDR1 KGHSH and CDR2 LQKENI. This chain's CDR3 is CASSPPRGQIHEQYF. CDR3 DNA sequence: TGTGCCAGCTCACCACCTCGGGGACAGATCCATGAGCAGTACTTC.

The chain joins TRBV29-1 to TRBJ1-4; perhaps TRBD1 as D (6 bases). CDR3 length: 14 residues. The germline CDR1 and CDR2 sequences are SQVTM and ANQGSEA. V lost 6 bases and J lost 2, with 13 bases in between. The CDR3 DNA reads TGCAGCGTCCGAGCGGGGGGCACTAATGAAAAACTGTTTTTT. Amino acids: CSVRAGGTNEKLFF.

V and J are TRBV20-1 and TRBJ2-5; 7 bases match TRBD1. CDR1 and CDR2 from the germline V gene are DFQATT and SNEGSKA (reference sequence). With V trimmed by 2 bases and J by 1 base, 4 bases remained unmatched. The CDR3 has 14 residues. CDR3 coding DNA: TGCAGTGCTAGATTAGGGACAGCCCAAGAGACCCAGTACTTC. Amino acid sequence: CSARLGTAQETQYF.

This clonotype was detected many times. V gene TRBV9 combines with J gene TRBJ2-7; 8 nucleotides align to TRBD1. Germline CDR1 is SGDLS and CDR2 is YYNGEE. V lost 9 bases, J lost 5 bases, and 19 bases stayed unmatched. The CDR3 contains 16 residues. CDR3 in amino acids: CATAPHPGQGINEQYF. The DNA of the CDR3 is TGTGCCACCGCGCCTCATCCAGGACAGGGTATTAACGAGCAGTACTTC.

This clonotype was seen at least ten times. The CDR3 nucleotides are TGTGCCAGCAGCTTAGGCGGGGGCCTAGGGGAGCAGTACTTC. It encodes CASSLGGGLGEQYF. V gene TRBV7-2 combines with J gene TRBJ2-7, with D possibly TRBD2 on 7 matching bases. Germline loops: CDR1 SGHTA, CDR2 FQGNSA. V was clipped by 1 base and J by 7 bases, with 14 bases between them. This CDR3 is built from 14 residues.

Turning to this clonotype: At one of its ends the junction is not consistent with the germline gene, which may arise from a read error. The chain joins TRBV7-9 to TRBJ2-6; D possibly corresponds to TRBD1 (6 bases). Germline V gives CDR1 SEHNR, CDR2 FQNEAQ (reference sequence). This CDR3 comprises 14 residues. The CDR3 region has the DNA TGTGCCAGCAGCGAAGAAACAGGGAAGAACACTGAAGCTTTC. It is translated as CASSEETGKNTEAF.

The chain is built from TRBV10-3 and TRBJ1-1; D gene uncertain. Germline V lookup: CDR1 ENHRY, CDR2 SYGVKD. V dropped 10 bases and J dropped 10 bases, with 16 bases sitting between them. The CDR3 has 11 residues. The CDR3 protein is CASRRGNPAFF. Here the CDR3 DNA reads TGTGCCAGCAGGCGGGGTAATCCAGCTTTCTTT.

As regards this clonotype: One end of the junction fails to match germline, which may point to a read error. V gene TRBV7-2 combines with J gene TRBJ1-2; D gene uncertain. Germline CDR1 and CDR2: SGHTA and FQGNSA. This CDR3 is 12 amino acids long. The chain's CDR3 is CASGQTSYGYTF. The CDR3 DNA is TGCGCCAGCGGCCAAACCTCCTATGGCTACACCTTC.

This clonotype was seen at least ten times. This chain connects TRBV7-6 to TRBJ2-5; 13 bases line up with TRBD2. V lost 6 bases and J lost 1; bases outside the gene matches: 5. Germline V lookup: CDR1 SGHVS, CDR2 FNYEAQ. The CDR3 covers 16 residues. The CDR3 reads CASRRLAGGLQETQYF. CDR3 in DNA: TGTGCCAGCAGACGACTAGCGGGGGGACTCCAAGAGACCCAGTACTTC.

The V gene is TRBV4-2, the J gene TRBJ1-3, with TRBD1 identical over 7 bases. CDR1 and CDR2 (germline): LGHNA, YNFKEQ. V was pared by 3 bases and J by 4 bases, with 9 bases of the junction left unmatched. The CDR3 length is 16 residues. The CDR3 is CASSQTNQDRGNTIYF. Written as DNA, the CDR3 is TGTGCCAGCAGCCAGACAAACCAGGACAGGGGAAACACCATATATTTT.